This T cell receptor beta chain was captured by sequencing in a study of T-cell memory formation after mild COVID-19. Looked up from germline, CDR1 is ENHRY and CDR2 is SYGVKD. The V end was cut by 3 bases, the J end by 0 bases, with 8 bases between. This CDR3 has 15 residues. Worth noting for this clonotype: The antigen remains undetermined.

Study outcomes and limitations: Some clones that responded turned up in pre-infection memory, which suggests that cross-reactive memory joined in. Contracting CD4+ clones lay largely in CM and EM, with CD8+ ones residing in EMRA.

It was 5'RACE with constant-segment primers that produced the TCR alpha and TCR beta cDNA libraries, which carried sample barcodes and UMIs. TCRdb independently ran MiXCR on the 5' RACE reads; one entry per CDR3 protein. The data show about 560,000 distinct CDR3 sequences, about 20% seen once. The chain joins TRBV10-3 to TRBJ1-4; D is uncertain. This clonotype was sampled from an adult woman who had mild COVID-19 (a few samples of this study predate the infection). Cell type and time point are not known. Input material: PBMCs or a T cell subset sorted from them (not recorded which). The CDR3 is CAISDGQATNEKLFF. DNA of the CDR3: TGTGCCATCAGTGATGGCCAGGCAACTAATGAAAAACTGTTTTTT.